A selection of T cell receptor beta chains follows, all from one sample in a study of cytomegalovirus exposure and HLA in healthy donors. Produced via immunoSEQ multiplex PCR; TCRdb's table is partial and in-frame only. This sample has around 60,000 clones, with roughly 80% found just once. Sequenced material: PBMCs. The source of these receptors is a woman aged 40 to 55 in good health and CMV-seropositive. Each CDR3 is given with its conserved first and last residue. A D gene is named only where the DNA matches it firmly. Clone size is shown for a subset of rows, as once, few, many or a class of expanded clone.

D gene	V gene	J gene	clone size	CDR3 DNA	CDR3 protein
TRBD1	TRBV7-9	TRBJ1-4	-	TGTGCCAGCAGCTTAGGGGGACAGAGTAATGAAAAACTGTTTTTT	CASSLGGQSNEKLFF
-	TRBV7-2	TRBJ2-3	-	TGTGCCAGCAACTCCAGGATCACAGATACGCAGTATTTT	CASNSRITDTQYF
-	TRBV29-1	TRBJ1-1	-	TGCAGCGCCTCCGGGACTCGAGTACCAGCTTTCTTT	CSASGTRVPAFF
-	TRBV7-2	TRBJ1-5	-	TGTGCCAGCAGCTTAGTCGGTGATCAGCCCCAGCATTTT	CASSLVGDQPQHF
-	TRBV4-1	TRBJ1-2	few	TGCGCCAGCAGCCAAGAGTCAGGAATAAGTGGCTACACCTTC	CASSQESGISGYTF
-	TRBV6-6	TRBJ2-7	-	TGTGCCAGCAGCCAACCCGGGACTCACAACTACGAGCAGTACTTC	CASSQPGTHNYEQYF
-	TRBV14	TRBJ1-2	-	TGTGCCAGCAGCCAAGATCTAGGTATCGCAACGGACACCTTC	CASSQDLGIATDTF
-	TRBV6-1	TRBJ2-3	few	TGTGCCAGCAGTTTGAAGGGGCCCACAGATACGCAGTATTTT	CASSLKGPTDTQYF
-	TRBV27	TRBJ2-7	few	TGTGCCAGCAAACGGCAGGGATTAGACGAGCAGTACTTC	CASKRQGLDEQYF
TRBD1	TRBV11-2	TRBJ2-5	-	TGTGCCAGCAGCCAAAACAGGGGAGAGACCCAGTACTTC	CASSQNRGETQYF
-	TRBV9	TRBJ2-2	-	TGTGCCAGCAGCGTAGGAGGGTCCGGGGAGCTGTTTTTT	CASSVGGSGELFF
TRBD2	TRBV4-1	TRBJ2-2	-	TGCGCCAGCAGCCGGGGGGAGGGGACCAGGGCCGGGGAGCTGTTTTTT	CASSRGEGTRAGELFF
-	TRBV10-2	TRBJ1-6	-	TGCGCCAGCAGTGAGAACCTTGAGGCACCCCTCCACTTT	CASSENLEAPLHF
-	TRBV4-1	TRBJ2-3	-	TGCGCCAGCAGCCAAGATCCCTCAGCGGATAGCACAGATACGCAGTATTTT	CASSQDPSADSTDTQYF
TRBD1	TRBV29-1	TRBJ1-2	-	TGCAGCGTATCGACAGGGGGCGAATCTGTTTATGGCTACACCTTC	CSVSTGGESVYGYTF
TRBD1	TRBV6-4	TRBJ2-1	-	TGTGCCAGCAGTGAAAGGACAGGGGAGGTCAATGAGCAGTTCTTC	CASSERTGEVNEQFF
-	TRBV9	TRBJ2-3	-	TGTGCCAGCAGCGTAGCGAACAGAATCACAGATACGCAGTATTTT	CASSVANRITDTQYF
-	TRBV7-9	TRBJ2-4	-	TGTTCCAGCAGCTCTATCGATTCGTACGCCAAAAACATTCAGTACTTC	CSSSSIDSYAKNIQYF
-	TRBV11-2	TRBJ2-7	few	TGTGCCAGCAGTCTAGGCCCGAGCTCCTACGAGCAGTACTTC	CASSLGPSSYEQYF
-	TRBV10-2	TRBJ2-1	-	TGCGCCAGTGTCCGCGGGACTCCTCCTGTCAATGAGCAGTTCTTC	CASVRGTPPVNEQFF
TRBD1	TRBV6-5	TRBJ1-4	-	TGTGCCAGCAGTCGAGGGGGCGGCTTAGAAAAACTGTTTTTT	CASSRGGGLEKLFF
TRBD1	TRBV7-6	TRBJ2-7	-	TGTGCCAGCAGCCCTTTGGGGGGACAGGGGGCGGCGGGCGAGCAGTACTTC	CASSPLGGQGAAGEQYF
TRBD2	TRBV12-5	TRBJ2-3	-	TGTGCTAGTGGTTTGGTAATCAAGACTAGCGGTTCTACAGGTTGGGTCCCAGATACGCAGTATTTT	CASGLVIKTSGSTGWVPDTQYF
-	TRBV2	TRBJ1-1	-	TGTGCCAGCAGCGCTACAGGGAACACTGAAGCTTTCTTT	CASSATGNTEAFF
-	TRBV9	TRBJ1-3	-	TGTGCCAGCAGCGTAGTACTTGGAAACACCATATATTTT	CASSVVLGNTIYF
-	TRBV30	TRBJ1-1	-	TGTGCCTGGAGTGGAAGCCGTGAAGCTTTCTTT	CAWSGSREAFF
-	TRBV2	TRBJ1-1	-	TGTGCCAGCAGACTACAGGGAAACACTGAAGCTTTCTTT	CASRLQGNTEAFF
TRBD1	TRBV30	TRBJ1-5	-	TGTGCCTGGAGTAGCCTGACAGGGGTGGGCAATCAGCCCCAGCATTTT	CAWSSLTGVGNQPQHF
TRBD1	TRBV5-4	TRBJ1-1	-	TGTGCCAGCAGCTTGCCGACAGGGAAGAACACTGAAGCTTTCTTT	CASSLPTGKNTEAFF
-	TRBV6-6	TRBJ1-1	-	TGTGCCAGCAGCCCCCGGAGGGTAGGGACTGAAGCTTTCTTT	CASSPRRVGTEAFF
-	TRBV19	TRBJ1-2	-	TGTGCCAGTAGTCAGTCCGGGATTACAGCCTATGGCTACACCTTC	CASSQSGITAYGYTF
TRBD1	TRBV18	TRBJ2-2	few	TGTGCCAGCTCATCCCGACAGGGGAACACCGGGGAGCTGTTTTTT	CASSSRQGNTGELFF
-	TRBV9	TRBJ1-1	once	TGTGCCAGCAGCCTCGGGGGGGTAGGGACTGAAGCTTTCTTT	CASSLGGVGTEAFF
-	TRBV19	TRBJ1-6	once	TGTGCCAGTAGTAGTAGCGGGGAAGAAAGTTCACCCCTCCACTTT	CASSSSGEESSPLHF
TRBD2	TRBV6-1	TRBJ2-5	-	TGTGCCAGCAGTGAATTGGGGGGGGGACTCCAAGAGGCCCAGTACTTC	CASSELGGGLQEAQYF